Each of the 2 T cell receptor beta chains below was sequenced from the same sample in a study of control samples from healthy donors and cancer patients. The data were produced by immunoSEQ multiplex PCR, yet TCRdb's version contains in-frame clones alone and is incomplete. Counted here are around 94,000 clones, around 83% occurring once; the ten biggest clones make up about 1.3%. Sample: blood. The receptor source for this set is a woman aged 45-65 years in good health.

The gene calls are TRBV6-2 or TRBV6-3 and TRBJ2-7; no reliable D call. Trimming pared 4 bases from V and 1 base from J, leaving 14 bases between. This CDR3 comprises 15 residues. The germline CDR1 and CDR2 sequences are MNHEY and SVGEGT. Here the CDR3 reads CASSWSDTPSYEQYF. CDR3 sequence (DNA): TGTGCCAGCAGTTGGAGCGACACACCTTCCTACGAGCAGTACTTC.

As concerns this clone: One end of the junction fails to match germline, which may point to a read error. The rearrangement uses TRBV19 and TRBJ1-3; D is uncertain. Germline-derived CDR1 and CDR2 are LNHDA and SQIVND (reference sequence). The CDR3 is 10 residues long. The CDR3 protein is CASSGSTIYF. CDR3 sequence (DNA): TGTGCCAGTAGCGGAAGCACCATATATTTT. The full variable domain, rest sourced from reference TRBV19 and TRBJ1-3, is DGGITQSPKYLFRKEGQNVTLSCEQNLNHDAMYWYRQDPGQGLRLIYYSQIVNDFQKGDIAEGYSVSREKKESFPLTVTSAQKNPTAFYLCASSGSTIYFGEGSWLTVV.